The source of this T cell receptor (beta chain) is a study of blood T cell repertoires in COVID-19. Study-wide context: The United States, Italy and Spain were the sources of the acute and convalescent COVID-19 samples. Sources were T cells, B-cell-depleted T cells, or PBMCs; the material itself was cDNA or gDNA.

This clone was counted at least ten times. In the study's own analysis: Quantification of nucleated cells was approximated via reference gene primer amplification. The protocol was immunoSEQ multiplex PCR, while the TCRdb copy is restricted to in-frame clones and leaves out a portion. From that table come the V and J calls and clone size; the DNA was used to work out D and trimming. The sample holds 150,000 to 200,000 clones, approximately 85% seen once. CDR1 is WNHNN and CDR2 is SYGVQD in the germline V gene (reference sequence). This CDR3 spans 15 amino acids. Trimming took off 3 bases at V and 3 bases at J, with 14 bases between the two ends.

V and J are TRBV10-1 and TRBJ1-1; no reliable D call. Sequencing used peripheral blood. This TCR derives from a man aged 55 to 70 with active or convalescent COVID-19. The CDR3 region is CASSDPGFPHTEAFF. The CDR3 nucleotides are TGCGCCAGCAGTGACCCGGGGTTCCCGCACACTGAAGCTTTCTTT.